This TCR beta chain stems from a study of CD8+ T cells in alopecia areata. Treatment indicated: oral pan-JAK inhibitor, 5-10 mg twice daily. Researchers picked out CD4+ and CD8+ T cells from PBMCs by sorting. Study conclusions and caveats: An increase in clonality over normal scalp was evident in lesional scalp, especially alopecia totalis/universalis.

On this clone itself: What it binds is not known.

CDR1 is SQVTM, CDR2 ANQGSEA, per germline. The CDR3 length is 14 residues. V was shortened by 0 bases and J by 5 bases, with 13 bases between the two germline ends. RNA was extracted and reverse transcribed into cDNA as the sequencing template. Sequenced by immunoSEQ multiplex PCR; TCRdb stores in-frame clones only, minus some. The sample yields 150,000 to 200,000 clones, under 80% seen once. The sequence was collected from a human donor with alopecia areata. This chain links TRBV29-1 with TRBJ1-2; a possible D gene is TRBD1 (5 bases). Sequencing used CD4+ T cells sorted from blood, obtained at approximately week 50, from a patient treated with tofacitinib. The chain's CDR3 is CSVEDLAWTYGYTF. The DNA of the CDR3 is TGCAGCGTTGAAGATCTAGCGTGGACATATGGCTACACCTTC.